The rows below give T cell receptor beta chains drawn from one sample of a study of blood T cell repertoires in COVID-19. Only in-frame clones appear in the TCRdb table, and some are missing; sequencing was by immunoSEQ multiplex PCR. This table has over 110,000 clones, approximately 84% appearing once. Sequenced input: PBMCs or T cells enriched from blood (not recorded which). The receptor set was obtained from a man in his forties or fifties with acute COVID-19. The CDR3 runs from the conserved cysteine through the conserved F or W. The order of the fields is V gene, J gene, D gene, clone size, CDR3 DNA, CDR3 protein. D genes are given only for firm matches. Clone size is stated in some rows and not others, as once, few, many or a class when expanded.

v_gene: TRBV5-1; j_gene: TRBJ2-1; d_gene: -; abundance: -; CDR3nt: TGCGCCAGCACCTATGACTCCTACAATGAGCAGTTCTTC; CDR3aa: CASTYDSYNEQFF
v_gene: TRBV14; j_gene: TRBJ2-5; d_gene: TRBD2; abundance: -; CDR3nt: TGTGCCAGCAGCTCCCGGGGGGGCCGGCAAGAGACCCAGTACTTC; CDR3aa: CASSSRGGRQETQYF
v_gene: TRBV5-6; j_gene: TRBJ2-5; d_gene: -; abundance: -; CDR3nt: TGTGCCAGCAGCTTGTCCACAGGGTATCAAGAGACCCAGTACTTC; CDR3aa: CASSLSTGYQETQYF
v_gene: TRBV28; j_gene: TRBJ1-5; d_gene: -; abundance: -; CDR3nt: TGTGCCAGCAGTTTCCTCGTCGGTCAGCCCCAGCATTTT; CDR3aa: CASSFLVGQPQHF
v_gene: TRBV15; j_gene: TRBJ2-6; d_gene: -; abundance: -; CDR3nt: TGTGCCACCAGCAGACCCAGAGGGGGAGTTCCTGGGGCCAACGTCCTGACTTTC; CDR3aa: CATSRPRGGVPGANVLTF
v_gene: TRBV10-3; j_gene: TRBJ2-5; d_gene: TRBD1; abundance: -; CDR3nt: TGTGCCACTGTTAGACAGGGCGGGGAGACCCAGTACTTC; CDR3aa: CATVRQGGETQYF
v_gene: TRBV5-5; j_gene: TRBJ2-5; d_gene: -; abundance: -; CDR3nt: TGTGCCAGCAGCTGGAGGGGGGGAGAGGAGACCCAGTACTTC; CDR3aa: CASSWRGGEETQYF
v_gene: TRBV10-1; j_gene: TRBJ1-2; d_gene: TRBD1; abundance: -; CDR3nt: TGCGCCAGCAGTGAAGGGACAGGGGGCCCGGATGGCTACACCTTC; CDR3aa: CASSEGTGGPDGYTF
v_gene: TRBV6-1; j_gene: TRBJ1-2; d_gene: TRBD1; abundance: -; CDR3nt: TGTGCCAGCAGTGATAGCGACAGGGGAGAATCTAACTATGGCTACACCTTC; CDR3aa: CASSDSDRGESNYGYTF
v_gene: TRBV18; j_gene: TRBJ1-6; d_gene: -; abundance: -; CDR3nt: TGTGCCAGCTCATCCTCGACAGGCAATTCACCCCTCCACTTT; CDR3aa: CASSSSTGNSPLHF
v_gene: TRBV28; j_gene: TRBJ2-1; d_gene: -; abundance: -; CDR3nt: TGTGCCAGCAGTTTGTCCGGGGGCTCCTACAATGAGCAGTTCTTC; CDR3aa: CASSLSGGSYNEQFF
v_gene: TRBV6-2/TRBV6-3; j_gene: TRBJ2-2; d_gene: -; abundance: once; CDR3nt: TGTGCCAGCAGTATGGACAGTCTCCCGAACACCGGGGAGCTGTTTTTT; CDR3aa: CASSMDSLPNTGELFF
v_gene: TRBV28; j_gene: TRBJ1-4; d_gene: -; abundance: -; CDR3nt: TGTGCCAGCAGTTTTGCGTTAAAACGACTGTTTTTT; CDR3aa: CASSFALKRLFF
v_gene: TRBV30; j_gene: TRBJ1-1; d_gene: -; abundance: -; CDR3nt: TGTGCCTGGGGGGAGATGCGCACACTGAACACTGAAGCTTTCTTT; CDR3aa: CAWGEMRTLNTEAFF
v_gene: TRBV5-1; j_gene: TRBJ2-7; d_gene: TRBD1; abundance: -; CDR3nt: TGCGCCAGCAGCTTATCCGGACAGGGCGCCTACGAGCAGTACTTC; CDR3aa: CASSLSGQGAYEQYF
v_gene: TRBV18; j_gene: TRBJ2-2; d_gene: TRBD2; abundance: -; CDR3nt: TGTGCCAGCTCACCACCGGGGGTAGCGGGAACGAACACCGGGGAGCTGTTTTTT; CDR3aa: CASSPPGVAGTNTGELFF
v_gene: TRBV18; j_gene: TRBJ2-1; d_gene: -; abundance: -; CDR3nt: TGTGCCAGCTCGATCTCTAGCAACTACAATGAGCAGTTCTTC; CDR3aa: CASSISSNYNEQFF
v_gene: TRBV28; j_gene: TRBJ2-5; d_gene: TRBD1; abundance: -; CDR3nt: TGTGCCAGCAGTCTCCGCTCACAGGGGACGGGGACGGAGACCCAGTACTTC; CDR3aa: CASSLRSQGTGTETQYF
v_gene: TRBV27; j_gene: TRBJ2-1; d_gene: -; abundance: few; CDR3nt: TGTGCCAGCAGTCCAATAGGCAGGTCCAATGAGCAGTTCTTC; CDR3aa: CASSPIGRSNEQFF
v_gene: TRBV15; j_gene: TRBJ1-5; d_gene: -; abundance: -; CDR3nt: TGTGCCACCGGGGGGTCGGGGCGTAGCAATCAGCCCCAGCATTTT; CDR3aa: CATGGSGRSNQPQHF
v_gene: TRBV5-1; j_gene: TRBJ2-5; d_gene: TRBD2; abundance: -; CDR3nt: TGCGCCAGCGGACGGAGCGGGGGGCCGCAAGAGACCCAGTACTTC; CDR3aa: CASGRSGGPQETQYF
v_gene: TRBV5-1; j_gene: TRBJ2-1; d_gene: -; abundance: -; CDR3nt: TGCGCCAGCAGCTTTGGTAGTCTACGCGCGGGTAATGAGCAGTTCTTC; CDR3aa: CASSFGSLRAGNEQFF
v_gene: TRBV4-2; j_gene: TRBJ2-3; d_gene: -; abundance: -; CDR3nt: TGTGCCAGCAGCCACCGAGACAGGTGGAGCACAGATACGCAGTATTTT; CDR3aa: CASSHRDRWSTDTQYF
v_gene: TRBV30; j_gene: TRBJ2-6; d_gene: TRBD1; abundance: -; CDR3nt: TGTGCCTGGGGACAGGAATTTCCCTCTGGGGCCAACGTCCTGACTTTC; CDR3aa: CAWGQEFPSGANVLTF
v_gene: TRBV6-2/TRBV6-3; j_gene: TRBJ2-7; d_gene: TRBD1; abundance: -; CDR3nt: TGTGCCAGCAGTTACCGGACAGGCCACTCGTCCGAGCAGTACTTC; CDR3aa: CASSYRTGHSSEQYF
v_gene: TRBV29-1; j_gene: TRBJ2-1; d_gene: -; abundance: -; CDR3nt: TGCAGCGGGTTACAGGGGTTCGCGGGGAATGAGCAGTTCTTC; CDR3aa: CSGLQGFAGNEQFF
v_gene: TRBV19; j_gene: TRBJ1-1; d_gene: -; abundance: -; CDR3nt: TGTGCCAGTAGTGCCCGACAGGCAACGAACACTGAAGCTTTCTTT; CDR3aa: CASSARQATNTEAFF
v_gene: TRBV5-1; j_gene: TRBJ1-2; d_gene: TRBD1; abundance: -; CDR3nt: TGCGCCAGCAGCCCAGGGGACAGAGCTAACTATGGCTACACCTTC; CDR3aa: CASSPGDRANYGYTF
v_gene: TRBV24-1; j_gene: TRBJ2-7; d_gene: TRBD2; abundance: -; CDR3nt: TGTGCCACCAGTGAGACGAGCGGGGGATCGACCTACGAGCAGTACTTC; CDR3aa: CATSETSGGSTYEQYF
v_gene: TRBV9; j_gene: TRBJ1-4; d_gene: -; abundance: -; CDR3nt: TGTGCCAGCAGCGTAGATGAAGGGGATAATGAAAAACTGTTTTTT; CDR3aa: CASSVDEGDNEKLFF
v_gene: TRBV19; j_gene: TRBJ2-3; d_gene: TRBD1; abundance: once; CDR3nt: TGTGCCAGCCGGGACAGGGGCACAGATACGCAGTATTTT; CDR3aa: CASRDRGTDTQYF
v_gene: TRBV9; j_gene: TRBJ2-6; d_gene: -; abundance: -; CDR3nt: TGTGCCAGCAGCCTCCCCGGGGCCAACGTCCTGACTTTC; CDR3aa: CASSLPGANVLTF
v_gene: TRBV28; j_gene: TRBJ2-1; d_gene: TRBD1; abundance: -; CDR3nt: TGTGCCAGCAGTCCTATCCGGGACAGTCCCAATGAGCAGTTCTTC; CDR3aa: CASSPIRDSPNEQFF
v_gene: TRBV6-5; j_gene: TRBJ2-1; d_gene: TRBD1; abundance: -; CDR3nt: TGTGCCAGCATGGGACAGGGGGCGAGATACAATGAGCAGTTCTTC; CDR3aa: CASMGQGARYNEQFF
v_gene: TRBV6-5; j_gene: TRBJ1-5; d_gene: TRBD1; abundance: -; CDR3nt: TGTGCCAGCAGTAGGACAGGGGGCAATCAGCCCCAGCATTTT; CDR3aa: CASSRTGGNQPQHF
v_gene: TRBV27; j_gene: TRBJ1-2; d_gene: TRBD1; abundance: -; CDR3nt: TGTGCCAGCAGTCCCGGGACAGCCGAGGGAGGCTTCCGTTCTCGGGACTATGGCTACACCTTC; CDR3aa: CASSPGTAEGGFRSRDYGYTF
v_gene: TRBV9; j_gene: TRBJ2-1; d_gene: TRBD1; abundance: -; CDR3nt: TGTGCCAGCAGCCTCGACTTAGACAGGGGGAGGACGGGCAGCAGGAGCAATGAGCAGTTCTTC; CDR3aa: CASSLDLDRGRTGSRSNEQFF
v_gene: TRBV24-1; j_gene: TRBJ1-4; d_gene: -; abundance: -; CDR3nt: TGTGCCACCTTGGGACGGAGGGAAGAAAAACTGTTTTTT; CDR3aa: CATLGRREEKLFF
v_gene: TRBV10-1; j_gene: TRBJ2-3; d_gene: -; abundance: -; CDR3nt: TGCGCCAGCAGCGAAGGGGCCCTCTCGTGGCAGTATTTT; CDR3aa: CASSEGALSWQYF
v_gene: TRBV19; j_gene: TRBJ1-4; d_gene: TRBD1; abundance: once; CDR3nt: TGTGCCAGTAGCACGGACAGGAAAAAGCTAGCAACTAATGAAAAACTGTTTTTT; CDR3aa: CASSTDRKKLATNEKLFF